The 14 T cell receptor beta chains reported below all come from one sample, sequenced in a study of cytomegalovirus exposure and HLA in healthy donors. PCR employed 60 Vbeta and 13 Jbeta primers. Here immunoSEQ multiplex PCR was the method, and the copy in TCRdb shows in-frame clones only, minus some. Of 100,000 to 150,000 clones listed, just under 75% are singletons. Sequencing used PBMCs. The receptor source for this set is a man aged 60 to 75 in good health and CMV-seropositive.

The chain is built from TRBV27 and TRBJ2-7, with 9 bases matching TRBD1. The CDR3 sequence is 16 residues long. V lost 5 bases and J lost 3; bases outside the gene matches: 11. Germline V gene data show CDR1 as MNHEY and CDR2 as SMNVEV (reference sequence). CDR3: CASSPPRGTGLYEQYF. In nucleotides, the CDR3 is TGTGCCAGCAGTCCGCCTAGGGGGACAGGGCTCTACGAGCAGTACTTC.

The rearrangement uses TRBV2 and TRBJ2-1, with 10 nucleotides matching TRBD1. This CDR3 has 15 amino acids. V was pared by 7 bases and J by 2 bases, with 5 bases of the junction left unmatched. Germline V lookup: CDR1 SNHLY, CDR2 FYNNEI. The CDR3 sequence: CASTPGTGAYNEQFF. CDR3 sequence (DNA): TGTGCCAGCACCCCCGGGACAGGGGCCTACAATGAGCAGTTCTTC.

This chain uses TRBV7-8 with TRBJ2-5; D remains unclear. The CDR3 totals 13 residues. Germline CDR1 SGHVS, CDR2 FQNEAQ. V was clipped by 1 base and J by 5 bases, with 8 bases between them. The CDR3 coding sequence is TGTGCCAGCAGCTTAGAGTTCGGGGAGACCCAGTACTTC. This gives the protein CASSLEFGETQYF.

This chain connects TRBV19 to TRBJ1-2, with D possibly being TRBD1 (5 bases). The V end lost 5 bases, the J end lost 8 bases, and 15 bases lay between the germline ends. This CDR3 is built from 13 residues. The germline V gene has CDR1 LNHDA and CDR2 SQIVND (reference sequence). The CDR3 region has the DNA TGTGCCAGTAGTTGGTCCCAGGGAATGGGCTACACCTTC. Its protein product is CASSWSQGMGYTF.

The J gene is TRBJ1-3, the V gene TRBV6-1; D is perhaps TRBD1 (5 bases). Germline loops: CDR1 MNHNS, CDR2 SASEGT. CDR3 length equals 16 residues. The ends were cut back, 3 bases at V and 3 bases at J, with 15 bases in the middle. The CDR3 region is CASSDIAGVDGNTIYF. CDR3 DNA: TGTGCCAGCAGTGATATTGCGGGGGTGGATGGAAACACCATATATTTT.

The chain joins TRBV18 to TRBJ1-6; TRBD1 might be the D (6 bases). The V end was cut by 2 bases, the J end by 5 bases, with 16 bases between. The CDR3 sequence is 17 residues long. CDR1 KGHSH and CDR2 LQKENI come from the germline V gene. Written as DNA, the CDR3 is TGTGCCAGCTCACCAGTCTCTACAGGGTTAGATAATTCACCCCTCCACTTT. It codes for CASSPVSTGLDNSPLHF.

The chain combines TRBV2 with TRBJ2-5; D is uncertain. This CDR3 is built from 13 residues. Between the trimmed V and J ends, which lost 7 bases and 2 bases, there was a span of 11 bases. Germline loops: CDR1 SNHLY, CDR2 FYNNEI. CDR3 nucleotides: TGTGCCAGCACTCGAGGAGCTCAAGAGACCCAGTACTTC. Translating gives CASTRGAQETQYF.

The chain links TRBV6-1 to TRBJ1-2; a weak D match, TRBD1 (6 bases). The V gene lost 9 bases and the J gene lost 8 bases, with 16 bases spanning the gap. This CDR3 has 12 amino acids. CDR1 is MNHNS and CDR2 is SASEGT in the germline V gene. The CDR3 protein is CASWDIRPGYTF. CDR3 nucleotide sequence: TGTGCCAGTTGGGACATCCGGCCGGGCTACACCTTC.

In this sample, this clone turned up once. The V gene is TRBV5-4, the J gene TRBJ2-3; 8 bases agree with TRBD2. Germline values: CDR1 SGHNT, CDR2 YYREEE (reference sequence). The CDR3 spans 15 residues. Trimming cost V 0 bases and J 4 bases; bases outside gene matches: 4. The CDR3 DNA sequence: TGTGCCAGCAGCTTGGCGGGGGGGCTAGCAGATACGCAGTATTTT. Its protein product is CASSLAGGLADTQYF.

V usage is TRBV28 and J usage is TRBJ1-2; the D gene is possibly TRBD1 (5 bases). This CDR3 has 13 amino acids. V was clipped by 4 bases and J by 5 bases, with 11 bases between them. Germline CDR1 and CDR2: MDHEN and SYDVKM. DNA of the CDR3: TGTGCCAGCAGTTCCGGGACTGAGTATGGCTACACCTTC. Residues: CASSSGTEYGYTF.

There are a few counts of this clone. This chain connects TRBV6-6 to TRBJ2-1; D possibly corresponds to TRBD2 (6 bases). Germline V gene data show CDR1 as MNHNY and CDR2 as SVGAGI (reference sequence). The CDR3 has 14 residues. V was shortened by 7 bases and J by 7 bases, with 17 bases between the two germline ends. This chain's CDR3 is CASMRPGLQNEQFF. In DNA form, the CDR3 reads TGTGCCAGCATGCGTCCGGGACTCCAGAATGAGCAGTTCTTC.

The V and J genes are TRBV28 and TRBJ2-6; D unresolved. V was clipped by 6 bases and J by 0 bases, with 9 bases between them. The length of the CDR3 is 15 residues. Germline CDR1 is MDHEN and CDR2 is SYDVKM. CDR3 region: CASSTQTSGANVLTF. CDR3 sequence (DNA): TGTGCCAGCAGCACACAGACCTCTGGGGCCAACGTCCTGACTTTC.

The chain joins TRBV28 to TRBJ2-1; D possibly corresponds to TRBD2 (7 bases). CDR1 and CDR2 from the germline V gene are MDHEN and SYDVKM. V lost 11 bases and J 8 bases, leaving 22 bases between the germline ends. The length of the CDR3 is 14 residues. CDR3 in amino acids: CASRGAGSGHEQFF. The DNA of the CDR3 is TGTGCCTCCCGGGGGGCCGGGTCGGGCCATGAGCAGTTCTTC.

The CDR3 loop is CASTPAGAQGLSGGYTF. As DNA, the CDR3 is TGTGCCAGCACCCCCGCGGGGGCTCAGGGCCTATCTGGTGGCTACACCTTC. The chain employs TRBV27 and TRBJ1-2; D perhaps matches TRBD1 (6 bases). The germline CDR1 and CDR2 sequences are MNHEY and SMNVEV (reference sequence). Between the trimmed V and J ends, which lost 7 bases and 7 bases, there was a span of 28 bases. CDR3 length equals 17 residues.